The rows below give T cell receptor beta chains drawn from one sample of a study of long-term antiretroviral therapy in people with HIV. Repertoires were generated with immunoSEQ multiplex PCR, while TCRdb's copy carries only in-frame clones and drops some. The sample lists roughly 20,000 clones, 84% occurring once. This sample comprised unsorted PBMCs, obtained 1.9 years after starting antiretroviral therapy. The receptors were gathered from a woman aged 45-65 years with HIV. CDR3s include the opening cysteine and the closing phenylalanine or tryptophan. Each record gives: D gene, V gene, J gene, clone size, CDR3 protein, CDR3 DNA. D genes are given only for firm matches. Clone size is shown for a subset of rows, as once, few, many or a class of expanded clone.

D: NA; V: TRBV5-5; J: TRBJ2-7; size: NA; CDR3: CASSSLRGLDYEQYF; DNA: TGTGCCAGCAGCTCGCTTCGGGGATTGGACTACGAGCAGTACTTC
D: NA; V: TRBV11-2; J: TRBJ2-3; size: NA; CDR3: CASSDRGFSTDTQYF; DNA: TGTGCCAGCAGCGACCGGGGGTTTAGCACAGATACGCAGTATTTT
D: NA; V: TRBV18; J: TRBJ2-3; size: NA; CDR3: CASSPSGRKTDTQYF; DNA: TGTGCCAGCTCACCCTCGGGCCGTAAAACAGATACGCAGTATTTT
D: NA; V: TRBV19; J: TRBJ1-1; size: NA; CDR3: CASSIDGGEGAFF; DNA: TGTGCCAGTAGTATAGATGGAGGGGAGGGAGCTTTCTTT
D: NA; V: TRBV11-2; J: TRBJ1-2; size: NA; CDR3: CASSLDPRQLRGYTF; DNA: TGTGCCAGCAGCTTAGATCCCAGACAACTTAGAGGCTACACCTTC
D: NA; V: TRBV9; J: TRBJ1-3; size: NA; CDR3: CASSVAVGQVIGNTIYF; DNA: TGTGCCAGCAGCGTAGCTGTCGGGCAGGTCATTGGAAACACCATATATTTT
D: NA; V: TRBV11-3; J: TRBJ1-1; size: NA; CDR3: CASSRTGTEAFF; DNA: TGTGCCAGCAGTCGCACAGGCACTGAAGCTTTCTTT
D: NA; V: TRBV15; J: TRBJ2-1; size: NA; CDR3: CATRAVLDSNEQFF; DNA: TGTGCCACCAGGGCAGTACTAGATTCGAATGAGCAGTTCTTC
D: TRBD1; V: TRBV6-1; J: TRBJ1-1; size: NA; CDR3: CASGQGSVTEAFF; DNA: TGTGCCAGCGGACAGGGGAGTGTTACTGAAGCTTTCTTT
D: TRBD1; V: TRBV18; J: TRBJ2-7; size: NA; CDR3: CASSPSTGGYEQYF; DNA: TGTGCCAGCTCACCCTCCACAGGGGGCTACGAGCAGTACTTC
D: TRBD1; V: TRBV2; J: TRBJ2-7; size: NA; CDR3: CASSGQGGIDEQYF; DNA: TGTGCCAGCAGTGGACAGGGTGGGATTGACGAGCAGTACTTC
D: TRBD1; V: TRBV6-5; J: TRBJ1-1; size: few; CDR3: CASSRDRAPNTEAFF; DNA: TGTGCCAGCAGTCGCGACAGGGCCCCGAACACTGAAGCTTTCTTT
D: TRBD1; V: TRBV9; J: TRBJ2-3; size: NA; CDR3: CASSVAGGTGGGNTQYF; DNA: TGTGCCAGCAGCGTAGCGGGCGGGACAGGGGGCGGAAATACGCAGTATTTT
D: NA; V: TRBV19; J: TRBJ2-7; size: NA; CDR3: CASEDIEYGEQYF; DNA: TGTGCCAGTGAAGACATTGAGTACGGGGAGCAGTACTTC
D: NA; V: TRBV10-3; J: TRBJ2-7; size: NA; CDR3: CAISRSDYEQYF; DNA: TGTGCCATCAGTAGATCCGACTACGAGCAGTACTTC
D: NA; V: TRBV23-1; J: TRBJ1-5; size: NA; CDR3: CAPKGGPYNQPQHF; DNA: TGCGCCCCGAAGGGGGGCCCCTACAATCAGCCCCAGCATTTT
D: TRBD1; V: TRBV6-1; J: TRBJ1-3; size: NA; CDR3: CASREGTVNTIYF; DNA: TGTGCCAGCAGGGAAGGGACAGTAAACACCATATATTTT
D: NA; V: TRBV7-2; J: TRBJ2-2; size: NA; CDR3: CASSPKVTGELFF; DNA: TGTGCCAGCAGCCCTAAGGTGACCGGGGAGCTGTTTTTT
D: NA; V: TRBV6-5; J: TRBJ1-6; size: NA; CDR3: CATRGQSNSPLHF; DNA: TGTGCCACCCGAGGACAGAGTAATTCACCCCTCCACTTT
D: NA; V: TRBV6-6; J: TRBJ2-7; size: NA; CDR3: CASRQGKGEQYF; DNA: TGTGCCAGTAGGCAAGGGAAGGGCGAGCAGTACTTC
D: NA; V: TRBV18; J: TRBJ1-2; size: NA; CDR3: CASSPSPTGANSGYTF; DNA: TGTGCCAGCTCACCATCCCCGACCGGGGCCAACAGTGGCTACACCTTC
D: TRBD1; V: TRBV2; J: TRBJ1-5; size: NA; CDR3: CASSAITGDRNQPQHF; DNA: TGTGCCAGCAGTGCTATTACAGGGGATCGCAATCAGCCCCAGCATTTT
D: NA; V: TRBV10-3; J: TRBJ1-2; size: NA; CDR3: CAISEAAINYGYTF; DNA: TGTGCCATCAGTGAGGCAGCTATTAACTATGGCTACACCTTC
D: NA; V: TRBV30; J: TRBJ1-5; size: few; CDR3: CAWSVGGSGNQPQHF; DNA: TGTGCCTGGAGTGTAGGAGGGAGTGGCAATCAGCCCCAGCATTTT
D: TRBD1; V: TRBV6-6; J: TRBJ1-5; size: NA; CDR3: CASSHTQGEPQHF; DNA: TGTGCCAGCAGTCACACCCAGGGGGAGCCCCAGCATTTT
D: NA; V: TRBV18; J: TRBJ2-1; size: NA; CDR3: CASSPREVDGGSYNEQFF; DNA: TGTGCCAGCTCACCCCGAGAAGTAGACGGGGGCTCCTACAATGAGCAGTTCTTC